One TCR beta chain is described in this entry. From the RT-PCR reads, TCRdb called clonotypes with MiXCR, one entry per CDR3 protein. Altogether about 90,000 distinct CDR3 sequences are present, around 46% being singletons, with the ten largest covering 50% to 75%. This sample was taken from a study of patients and donors after allogeneic stem cell transplantation. J gave up 2 bases and V 6 bases, and 9 bases lay outside the gene matches. This CDR3 has 15 amino acids. Germline V gene data show CDR1 as DFQATT and CDR2 as SNEGSKA (reference sequence). The chain uses TRBV20-1 and TRBJ2-1; TRBD1 agrees at 8 bases. This receptor was identified in a human donor who was either an allogeneic HSCT recipient or a stem cell or donor lymphocyte infusion donor (not recorded which). It is not recorded whose cells these are; they may come from a transplant donor. Sequenced material: blood, either unsorted or a sorted T cell fraction (not recorded which). CDR3 sequence reads: CSARFRGQPYNEQFF. In DNA form, the CDR3 reads TGCAGTGCCAGGTTCAGGGGGCAACCCTACAATGAGCAGTTCTTC.